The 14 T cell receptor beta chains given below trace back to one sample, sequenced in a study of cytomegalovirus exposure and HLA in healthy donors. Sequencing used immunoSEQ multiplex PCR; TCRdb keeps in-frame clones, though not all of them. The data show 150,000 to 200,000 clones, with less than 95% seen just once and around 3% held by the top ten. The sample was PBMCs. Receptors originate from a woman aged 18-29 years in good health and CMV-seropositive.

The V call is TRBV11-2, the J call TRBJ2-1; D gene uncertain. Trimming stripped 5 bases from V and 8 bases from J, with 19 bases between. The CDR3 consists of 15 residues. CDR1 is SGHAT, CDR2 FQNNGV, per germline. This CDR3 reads CASSRSGVPPHEQFF. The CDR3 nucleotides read TGTGCCAGCAGCCGGTCCGGTGTTCCTCCCCATGAGCAGTTCTTC.

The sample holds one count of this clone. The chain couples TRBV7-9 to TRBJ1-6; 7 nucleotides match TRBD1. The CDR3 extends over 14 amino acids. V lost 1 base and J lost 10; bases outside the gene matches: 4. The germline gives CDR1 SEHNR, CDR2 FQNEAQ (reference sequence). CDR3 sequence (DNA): TGTGCCAGCAGCTTAGGACAGGGAGAGTCACCCCTCCACTTT. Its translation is CASSLGQGESPLHF.

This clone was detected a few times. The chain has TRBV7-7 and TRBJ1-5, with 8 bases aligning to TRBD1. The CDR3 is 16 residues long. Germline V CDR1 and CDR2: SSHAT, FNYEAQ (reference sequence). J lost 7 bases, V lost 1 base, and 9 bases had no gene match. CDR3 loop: CASSLVGQGARQPQHF. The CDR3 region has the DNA TGTGCCAGCAGCTTAGTGGGGCAGGGGGCTCGCCAGCCCCAGCATTTT.

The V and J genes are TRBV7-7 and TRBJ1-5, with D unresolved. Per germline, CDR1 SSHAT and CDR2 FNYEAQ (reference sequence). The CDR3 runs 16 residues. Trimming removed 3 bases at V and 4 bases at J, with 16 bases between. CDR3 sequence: CASSFPLENDNQPQHF. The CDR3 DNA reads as TGTGCCAGCAGCTTCCCGTTGGAGAATGATAATCAGCCCCAGCATTTT. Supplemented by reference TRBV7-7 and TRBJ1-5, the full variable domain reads GAGVSQSPRYKVTKRGQDVTLRCDPISSHATLYWYQQALGQGPEFLTYFNYEAQPDKSGLPSDRFSAERPEGSISTLTIQRTEQRDSAMYRCASSFPLENDNQPQHFGDGTRLSIL.

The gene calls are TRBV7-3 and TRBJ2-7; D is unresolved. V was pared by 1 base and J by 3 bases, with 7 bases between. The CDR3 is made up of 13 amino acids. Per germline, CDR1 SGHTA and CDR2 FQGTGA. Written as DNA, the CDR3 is TGTGCCAGCAGCTTAATTCCCGGCTACGAGCAGTACTTC. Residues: CASSLIPGYEQYF.

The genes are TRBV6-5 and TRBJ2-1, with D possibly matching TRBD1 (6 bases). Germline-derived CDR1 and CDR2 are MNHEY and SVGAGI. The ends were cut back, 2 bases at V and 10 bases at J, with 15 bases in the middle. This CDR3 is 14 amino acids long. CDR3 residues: CASSYGGVGTEQFF. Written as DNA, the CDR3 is TGTGCCAGCAGTTACGGGGGTGTAGGGACAGAGCAGTTCTTC.

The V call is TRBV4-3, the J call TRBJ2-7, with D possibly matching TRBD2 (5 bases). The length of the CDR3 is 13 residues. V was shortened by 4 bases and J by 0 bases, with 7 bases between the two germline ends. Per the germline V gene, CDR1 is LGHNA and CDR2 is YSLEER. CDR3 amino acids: CASSPTTSYEQYF. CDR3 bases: TGCGCCAGCAGCCCGACTACCTCCTACGAGCAGTACTTC.

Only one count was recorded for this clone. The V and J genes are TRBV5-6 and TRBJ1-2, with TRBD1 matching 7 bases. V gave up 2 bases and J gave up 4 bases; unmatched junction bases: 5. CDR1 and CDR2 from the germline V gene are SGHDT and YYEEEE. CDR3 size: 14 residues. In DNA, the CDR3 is TGTGCCAGCAGCTTCCGACAGGGCGTCTATGGCTACACCTTC. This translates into CASSFRQGVYGYTF.

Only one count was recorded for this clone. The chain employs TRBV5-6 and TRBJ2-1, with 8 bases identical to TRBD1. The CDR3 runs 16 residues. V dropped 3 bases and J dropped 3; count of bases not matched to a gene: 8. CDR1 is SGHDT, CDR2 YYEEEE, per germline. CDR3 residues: CASSWGDRLFYNEQFF. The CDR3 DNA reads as TGTGCCAGCAGCTGGGGGGACAGGTTGTTCTACAATGAGCAGTTCTTC.

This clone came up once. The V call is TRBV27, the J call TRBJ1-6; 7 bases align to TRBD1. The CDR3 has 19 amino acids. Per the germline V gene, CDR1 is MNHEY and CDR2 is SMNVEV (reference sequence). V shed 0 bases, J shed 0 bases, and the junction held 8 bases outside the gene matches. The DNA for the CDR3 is TGTGCCAGCAGTTTATCGATAAGGGGGCGGAGCTCCTATAATTCACCCCTCCACTTT. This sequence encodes CASSLSIRGRSSYNSPLHF.

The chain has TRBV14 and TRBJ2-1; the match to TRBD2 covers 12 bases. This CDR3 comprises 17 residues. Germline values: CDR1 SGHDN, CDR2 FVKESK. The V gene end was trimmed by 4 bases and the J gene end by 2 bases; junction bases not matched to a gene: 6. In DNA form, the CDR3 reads TGTGCCAGCAGCCGGAGGGCTAGCGGGGGGGCCTACAATGAGCAGTTCTTC. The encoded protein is CASSRRASGGAYNEQFF.

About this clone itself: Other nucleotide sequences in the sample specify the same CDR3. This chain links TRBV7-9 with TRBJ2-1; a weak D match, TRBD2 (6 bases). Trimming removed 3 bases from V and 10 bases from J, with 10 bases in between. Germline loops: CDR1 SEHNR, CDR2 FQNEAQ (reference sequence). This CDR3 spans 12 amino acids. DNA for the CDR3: TGTGCCAGCAGCTTGGGGGGTGGCGAGCAGTTCTTC. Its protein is CASSLGGGEQFF.

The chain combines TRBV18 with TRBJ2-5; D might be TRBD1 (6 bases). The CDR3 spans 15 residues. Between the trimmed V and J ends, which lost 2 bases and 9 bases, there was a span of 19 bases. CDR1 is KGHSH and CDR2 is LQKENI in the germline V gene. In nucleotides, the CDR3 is TGTGCCAGCTCACCAGGCAGGGGCTTCCAGTTGGCCCAGTACTTC. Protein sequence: CASSPGRGFQLAQYF.

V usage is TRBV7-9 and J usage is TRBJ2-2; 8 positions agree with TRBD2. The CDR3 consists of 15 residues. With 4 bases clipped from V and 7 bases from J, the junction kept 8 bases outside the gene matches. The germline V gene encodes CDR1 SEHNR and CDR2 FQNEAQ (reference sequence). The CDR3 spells CASSSGLALNGELFF. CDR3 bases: TGTGCCAGCAGCTCCGGACTAGCTTTAAACGGGGAGCTGTTTTTT.